This T cell receptor (beta chain) was identified during a study of regulatory T cells in long-lasting Graves disease. Study conclusions and caveats: Among samples with persistent disease, TRBV28, TRBJ1-2 and TRBJ2-5 were favored.

This sample's time point: newly diagnosed GD, antithyroid drugs for less than 3 months. PBMCs were the source of the RNA used for TCR sequencing. CDR3 length: 16 amino acids. The germline gives CDR1 SNHLY, CDR2 FYNNEI. V was shortened by 2 bases and J by 0 bases, with 13 bases between the two germline ends. Construction of TCR beta libraries relied on iRepertoire HTBI primers and on Arm-PCR targeting CDR3 regions. TCRdb re-called the multiplex PCR reads with MiXCR, one entry per CDR3 protein. Here the sample spans approximately 210,000 distinct CDR3 sequences, about 16% being singletons. This clonotype was picked up many times. Its antigen is undetermined.

The material was peripheral blood mononuclear cells (PBMCs), obtained at new diagnosis, from a patient treated with antithyroid drugs. The chain carries TRBV2 and TRBJ1-2, with a possible D match to TRBD1 (5 bases). This receptor was obtained from a female donor with Graves disease. The chain's CDR3 is CASSEKGSYSNYGYTF. The CDR3 DNA reads as TGTGCCAGCAGTGAAAAGGGGTCGTACTCTAACTATGGCTACACCTTC.